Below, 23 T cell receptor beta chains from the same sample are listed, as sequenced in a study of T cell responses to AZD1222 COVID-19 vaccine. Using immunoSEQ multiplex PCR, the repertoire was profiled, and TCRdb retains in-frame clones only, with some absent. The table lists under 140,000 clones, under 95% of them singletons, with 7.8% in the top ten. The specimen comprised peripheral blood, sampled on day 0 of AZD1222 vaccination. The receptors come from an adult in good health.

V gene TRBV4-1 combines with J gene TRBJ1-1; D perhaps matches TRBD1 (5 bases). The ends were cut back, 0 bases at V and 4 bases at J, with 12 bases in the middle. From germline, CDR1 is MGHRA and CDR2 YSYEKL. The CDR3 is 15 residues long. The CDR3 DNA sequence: TGCGCCAGCAGCCAAGATTCGGCTGGGACCACTGAAGCTTTCTTT. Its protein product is CASSQDSAGTTEAFF.

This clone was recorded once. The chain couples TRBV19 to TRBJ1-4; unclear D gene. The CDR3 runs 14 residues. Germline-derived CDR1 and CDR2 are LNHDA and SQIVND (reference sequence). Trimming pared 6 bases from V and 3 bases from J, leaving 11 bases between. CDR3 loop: CASRSSNSNEKLFF. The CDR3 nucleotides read TGTGCCAGTAGGTCCTCCAACTCTAATGAAAAACTGTTTTTT.

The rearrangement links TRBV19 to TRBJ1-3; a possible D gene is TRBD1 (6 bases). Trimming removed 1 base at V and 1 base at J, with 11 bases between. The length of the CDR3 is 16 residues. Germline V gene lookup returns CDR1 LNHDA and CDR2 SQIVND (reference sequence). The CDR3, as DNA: TGTGCCAGTAGTATAGCGGGCAGGGGATCTGGAAACACCATATATTTT. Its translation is CASSIAGRGSGNTIYF.

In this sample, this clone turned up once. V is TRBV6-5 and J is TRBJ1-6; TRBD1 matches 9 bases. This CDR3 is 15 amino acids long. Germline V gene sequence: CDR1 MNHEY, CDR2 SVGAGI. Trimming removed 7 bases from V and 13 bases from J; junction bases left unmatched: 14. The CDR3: CASTPAGQGTFPLHF. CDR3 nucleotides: TGTGCCAGCACCCCAGCCGGACAGGGGACCTTCCCCCTCCACTTT.

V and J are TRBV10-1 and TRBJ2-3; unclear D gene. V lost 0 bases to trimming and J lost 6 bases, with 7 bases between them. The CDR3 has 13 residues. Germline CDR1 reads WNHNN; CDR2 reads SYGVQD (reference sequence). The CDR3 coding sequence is TGCGCCAGCAGTGAGTCGCTAGGGGATACGCAGTATTTT. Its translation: CASSESLGDTQYF.

This CDR3 is CASSPGQGRERGYGYTF. In nucleotides, the CDR3 is TGTGCCAGCTCACCAGGGCAGGGCAGAGAGCGAGGCTATGGCTACACCTTC. The gene calls are TRBV18 and TRBJ1-2; D might be TRBD1 (5 bases). The V end was cut by 2 bases, the J end by 4 bases, with 20 bases between. CDR1 and CDR2 (germline): KGHSH, LQKENI. The CDR3 extends over 17 amino acids.

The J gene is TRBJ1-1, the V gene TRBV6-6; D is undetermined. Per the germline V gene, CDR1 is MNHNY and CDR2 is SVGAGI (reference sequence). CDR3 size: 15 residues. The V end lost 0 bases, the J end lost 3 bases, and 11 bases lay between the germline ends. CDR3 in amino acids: CASSYSISADTEAFF. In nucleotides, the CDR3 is TGTGCCAGCAGTTACTCGATTAGTGCAGACACTGAAGCTTTCTTT.

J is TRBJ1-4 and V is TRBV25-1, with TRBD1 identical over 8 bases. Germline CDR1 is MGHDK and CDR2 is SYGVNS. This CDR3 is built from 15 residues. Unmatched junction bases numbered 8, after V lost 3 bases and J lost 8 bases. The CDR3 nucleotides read TGTGCCAGCAGTGAGGCCGGGACAGGAGGCGAAAAACTGTTTTTT. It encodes CASSEAGTGGEKLFF.

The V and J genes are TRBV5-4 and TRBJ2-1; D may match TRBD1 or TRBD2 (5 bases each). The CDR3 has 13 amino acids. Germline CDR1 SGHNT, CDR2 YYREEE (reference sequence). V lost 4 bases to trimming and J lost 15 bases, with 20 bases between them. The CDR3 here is CASSQTGTRRPFF. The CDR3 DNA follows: TGTGCCAGCAGCCAGACTGGGACCCGCCGGCCGTTCTTC.

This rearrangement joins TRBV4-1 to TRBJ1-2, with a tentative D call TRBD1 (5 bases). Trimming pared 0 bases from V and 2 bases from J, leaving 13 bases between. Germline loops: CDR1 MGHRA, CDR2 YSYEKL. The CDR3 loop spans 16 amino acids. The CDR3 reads CASSQDRGAGNYGYTF. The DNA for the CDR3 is TGCGCCAGCAGCCAAGATCGGGGAGCAGGGAACTATGGCTACACCTTC.

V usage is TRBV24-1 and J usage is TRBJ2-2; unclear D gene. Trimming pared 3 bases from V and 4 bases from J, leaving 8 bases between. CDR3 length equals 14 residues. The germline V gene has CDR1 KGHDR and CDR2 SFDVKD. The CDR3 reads CATSDVTFTGELFF. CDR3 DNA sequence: TGTGCCACCAGTGATGTGACCTTCACCGGGGAGCTGTTTTTT.

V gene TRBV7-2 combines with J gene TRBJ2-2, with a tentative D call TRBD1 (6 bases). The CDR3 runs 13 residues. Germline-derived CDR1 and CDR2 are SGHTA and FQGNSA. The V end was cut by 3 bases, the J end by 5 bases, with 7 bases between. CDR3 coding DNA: TGTGCCAGCAGCTTTACAGGGACCGGGGAGCTGTTTTTT. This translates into CASSFTGTGELFF.

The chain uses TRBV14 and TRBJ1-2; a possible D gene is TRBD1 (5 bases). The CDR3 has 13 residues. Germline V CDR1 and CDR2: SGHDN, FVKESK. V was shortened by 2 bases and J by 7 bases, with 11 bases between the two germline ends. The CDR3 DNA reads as TGTGCCAGCAGCCAACTCAGGGTTGGTGGCTACACCTTC. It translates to CASSQLRVGGYTF.

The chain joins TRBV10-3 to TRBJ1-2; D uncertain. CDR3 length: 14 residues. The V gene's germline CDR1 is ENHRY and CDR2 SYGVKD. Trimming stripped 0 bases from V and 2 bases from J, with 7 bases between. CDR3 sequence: CAISESNGNYGYTF. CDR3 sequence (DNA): TGTGCCATCAGTGAGTCGAATGGGAACTATGGCTACACCTTC.

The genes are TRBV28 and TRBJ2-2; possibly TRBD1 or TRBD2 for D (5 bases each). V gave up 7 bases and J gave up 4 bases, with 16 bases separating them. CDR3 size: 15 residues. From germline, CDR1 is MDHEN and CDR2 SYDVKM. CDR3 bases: TGTGCCAGCAAACCGGGGCTCCGGGGCACCGGGGAGCTGTTTTTT. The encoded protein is CASKPGLRGTGELFF.

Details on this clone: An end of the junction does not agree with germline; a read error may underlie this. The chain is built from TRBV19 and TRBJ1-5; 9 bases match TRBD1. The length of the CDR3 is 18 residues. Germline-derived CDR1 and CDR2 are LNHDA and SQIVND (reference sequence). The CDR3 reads CASSIGQGIGLGNQPQHF. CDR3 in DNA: TGTGCCAGTAGCATAGGACAGGGGATCGGCTTGGGCAATCAGCCCCAGCATTTT.

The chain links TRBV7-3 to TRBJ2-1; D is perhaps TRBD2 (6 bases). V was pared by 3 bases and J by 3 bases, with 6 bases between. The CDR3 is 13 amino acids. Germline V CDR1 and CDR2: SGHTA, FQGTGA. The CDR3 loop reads CASSFGGYNEQFF. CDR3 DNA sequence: TGTGCCAGCAGCTTCGGGGGCTACAATGAGCAGTTCTTC.

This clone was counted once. The CDR3 sequence is CASSTPGRSAFF. The CDR3 bases are TGTGCCAGCAGCACACCTGGACGTTCGGCTTTCTTT. The chain joins TRBV13 to TRBJ1-1; D is undetermined. V was trimmed by 5 bases and J by 11 bases, leaving 15 bases between them. The CDR3 loop spans 12 amino acids. Germline CDR1 is PRHDT and CDR2 is FYEKMQ (reference sequence).

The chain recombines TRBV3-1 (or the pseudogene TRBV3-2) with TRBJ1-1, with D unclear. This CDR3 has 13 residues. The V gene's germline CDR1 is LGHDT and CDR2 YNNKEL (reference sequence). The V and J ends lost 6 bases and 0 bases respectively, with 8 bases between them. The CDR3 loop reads CASSKDLNTEAFF. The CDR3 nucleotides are TGTGCCAGCAGTAAAGACCTGAACACTGAAGCTTTCTTT.

CDR3 sequence: CASSRTGQGKGYF. CDR3 bases: TGCGCCAGCAGCCGGACGGGACAGGGGAAAGGGTATTTT. V usage is TRBV4-1 and J usage is TRBJ2-3, with 10 bases that match TRBD1. The germline CDR1 and CDR2 sequences are MGHRA and YSYEKL. This CDR3 region has 13 residues. Losses at the gene ends were 4 bases for V and 14 bases for J; bases not matched to a gene: 9.

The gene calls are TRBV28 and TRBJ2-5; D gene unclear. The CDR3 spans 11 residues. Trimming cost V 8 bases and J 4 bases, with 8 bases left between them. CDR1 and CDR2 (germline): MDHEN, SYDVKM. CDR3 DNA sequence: TGTGCCAGCCTGTCGCGAGAGACCCAGTACTTC. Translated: CASLSRETQYF.

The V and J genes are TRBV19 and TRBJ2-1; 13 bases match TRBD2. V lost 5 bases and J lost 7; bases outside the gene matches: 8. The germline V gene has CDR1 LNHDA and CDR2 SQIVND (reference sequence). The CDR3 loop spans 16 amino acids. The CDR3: CASSWTSGGPRNEQFF. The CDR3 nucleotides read TGTGCCAGTAGTTGGACTAGCGGGGGTCCGCGGAATGAGCAGTTCTTC.

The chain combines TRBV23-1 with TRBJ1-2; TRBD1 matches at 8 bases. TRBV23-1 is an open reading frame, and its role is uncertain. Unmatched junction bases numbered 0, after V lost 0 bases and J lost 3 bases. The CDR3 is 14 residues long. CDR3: CASSQSDRDYGYTF. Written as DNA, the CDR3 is TGCGCCAGCAGTCAATCGGACAGGGACTATGGCTACACCTTC.